A selection of T cell receptor beta chains follows, all from one sample in a study of T cell changes during pregnancy in multiple sclerosis. Produced via immunoSEQ multiplex PCR; TCRdb's table is partial and in-frame only. Of fewer than 140,000 clones in the sample, 91% were seen once. This sample comprised peripheral blood, obtained before pregnancy. These receptors came from a female donor with multiple sclerosis, enrolled in a pregnancy study. CDR3s include the opening cysteine and the closing phenylalanine or tryptophan. Fields, in order: D gene, clone size, V gene, J gene, CDR3 protein, CDR3 DNA. D genes are given only for firm matches. Size values are once, few and many counts, or a class for expanded clones, and some rows have none.

d_call: NA; clone_size: once; v_call: TRBV6-6; j_call: TRBJ1-1; cdr3_aa: CASGVRGTEAFF; cdr3_nt: TGTGCCAGCGGGGTTCGGGGCACTGAAGCTTTCTTT
d_call: NA; clone_size: NA; v_call: TRBV5-5; j_call: TRBJ1-6; cdr3_aa: CASVPGGALNSPLHF; cdr3_nt: TGTGCCAGCGTCCCGGGGGGGGCCCTAAATTCACCCCTCCACTTT
d_call: NA; clone_size: NA; v_call: TRBV6-1; j_call: TRBJ1-1; cdr3_aa: CASSERGRGREKNKEAFF; cdr3_nt: TGTGCCAGCAGTGAAAGAGGTCGGGGTCGGGAGAAAAATAAAGAAGCTTTCTTT
d_call: NA; clone_size: NA; v_call: TRBV9; j_call: TRBJ2-1; cdr3_aa: CASSVVISSYNEQFF; cdr3_nt: TGTGCCAGCAGCGTAGTAATTAGCTCCTACAATGAGCAGTTCTTC
d_call: TRBD2; clone_size: NA; v_call: TRBV7-9; j_call: TRBJ2-2; cdr3_aa: CASSQGRPAGLNTGELFF; cdr3_nt: TGTGCCAGCAGCCAAGGGCGACCAGCGGGACTGAACACCGGGGAGCTGTTTTTT
d_call: NA; clone_size: few; v_call: TRBV7-9; j_call: TRBJ1-6; cdr3_aa: CASSYAGDSPLHF; cdr3_nt: TGTGCCAGCAGCTATGCAGGGGATTCACCCCTCCACTTT
d_call: TRBD1; clone_size: once; v_call: TRBV19; j_call: TRBJ1-2; cdr3_aa: CASQTEGQYGYTF; cdr3_nt: TGTGCCAGTCAAACGGAGGGACAGTATGGCTACACCTTC
d_call: TRBD1; clone_size: NA; v_call: TRBV6-1; j_call: TRBJ1-1; cdr3_aa: CASHLQGGDTEAFF; cdr3_nt: TGTGCCAGCCACTTACAGGGGGGGGACACTGAAGCTTTCTTT
d_call: NA; clone_size: NA; v_call: TRBV19; j_call: TRBJ1-1; cdr3_aa: CASSIVVRTEAFF; cdr3_nt: TGTGCCAGTAGTATAGTTGTGAGGACTGAAGCTTTCTTT
d_call: NA; clone_size: NA; v_call: TRBV19; j_call: TRBJ1-6; cdr3_aa: CASSRRGQNNSPLHF; cdr3_nt: TGTGCCAGTAGTAGGAGGGGTCAGAATAATTCACCCCTCCACTTT